This is a list of T cell receptor beta chains from one sample in a study of lymphopenia after photon versus proton radiotherapy. Clones were read by immunoSEQ multiplex PCR, and TCRdb kept only the in-frame ones, dropping some. The table lists more than 45,000 clones, about four fifths of them singletons. The specimen was peripheral blood, collected from a patient treated with proton-based radiotherapy. The source is a man aged 60 to 69 with pancreatic cancer. The CDR3 runs from the conserved cysteine through the conserved F or W. D genes are given only for firm matches. Clone sizes are given selectively: once, few, many, or a class where the clone is expanded.

D,V,J,size,DNA,CDR3
NA,TRBV7-8,TRBJ2-3,once,TGTGCCAGCAGCTTCGTTTTAGATACGCAGTATTTT,CASSFVLDTQYF
TRBD1,TRBV5-8,TRBJ2-5,NA,TGTGCCAGCAGCGTATCCGGGACAGGGGTAGGGACCCAGTACTTC,CASSVSGTGVGTQYF
NA,TRBV9,TRBJ2-2,NA,TGTGCCAGCAGCGTAGCTGTCGCATCGGGCACCGGGGAGCTGTTTTTT,CASSVAVASGTGELFF
NA,TRBV5-1,TRBJ2-7,NA,TGCGCCAGCAGCTCAGACACCTACTACGAGCAGTACTTC,CASSSDTYYEQYF
NA,TRBV5-1,TRBJ1-1,NA,TGCGCCAGCAGCTTGGGACAGGCCCTGAAAGCTTTCTTT,CASSLGQALKAFF
NA,TRBV6-5,TRBJ2-7,NA,TGTGCCAGCAAAAAACCGGGTGACTACGAGCAGTACTTC,CASKKPGDYEQYF
NA,TRBV29-1,TRBJ2-3,NA,TGCAGCGTTGATATCCAGGGGGGGACAGATACGCAGTATTTT,CSVDIQGGTDTQYF
NA,TRBV18,TRBJ2-1,NA,TGTGCCAGCTCACCACAATCAGACAATGAGCAGTTCTTC,CASSPQSDNEQFF
NA,TRBV15,TRBJ2-1,NA,TGTGCCACCAGCAGAGGCGTGGGGACACCTTTCTCCTACAATGAGCAGTTCTTC,CATSRGVGTPFSYNEQFF
NA,TRBV5-1,TRBJ2-3,NA,TGCGCCAGCAGGTTGTACACAAGCACAGATACGCAGTATTTT,CASRLYTSTDTQYF
NA,TRBV28,TRBJ2-1,NA,TGTGCCAGCAGTTTATTCACCAGTGAGCAGTTCTTC,CASSLFTSEQFF
NA,TRBV29-1,TRBJ2-7,NA,TGCAGCGGTTCCGAAGGACACTACGAGCAGTACTTC,CSGSEGHYEQYF
TRBD2,TRBV14,TRBJ2-7,many,TGTGCCAGCAGCCCTCGGACTAGCAGATACGAGCAGTACTTC,CASSPRTSRYEQYF
NA,TRBV7-2,TRBJ2-7,NA,TGTGCCAGCAGCACGGACGGTAACTCCTACGAGCAGTACTTC,CASSTDGNSYEQYF
TRBD2,TRBV28,TRBJ2-3,NA,TGTGCCAGCAGCCCCAGACTAGCGACCACAGATACGCAGTATTTT,CASSPRLATTDTQYF
TRBD1,TRBV10-3,TRBJ1-1,NA,TGTGCCACGACAGGGGTGACTGAAGCTTTCTTT,CATTGVTEAFF
TRBD1,TRBV5-1,TRBJ2-3,NA,TGCGCCAGCAGCCCTGGACAGGAACGTCTTGATACGCAGTATTTT,CASSPGQERLDTQYF
TRBD1,TRBV25-1,TRBJ1-2,NA,TGTGCCAGCAGCCGTACCACCCCCACAGGGGGGGGCTATGGCTACACCTTC,CASSRTTPTGGGYGYTF
NA,TRBV7-2,TRBJ2-4,NA,TGTGCCAGCAGCCCAGGGGGGTCCAAAAACATTCAGTACTTC,CASSPGGSKNIQYF
NA,TRBV15,TRBJ2-6,NA,TGTGCCACCAGCCGACGGGACCCTGGGGCCAACGTCCTGACTTTC,CATSRRDPGANVLTF
TRBD2,TRBV2,TRBJ2-5,NA,TGTGCCAGCAGTAGAAGGGGGACTAGTTCAGAGACCCAGTACTTC,CASSRRGTSSETQYF
TRBD2,TRBV29-1,TRBJ2-5,NA,TGCAGCGCGGGAACGGGACTAACCTACTTC,CSAGTGLTYF
TRBD1,TRBV13,TRBJ1-1,NA,TGTGCCAGCAGCTCACGTAGGACAGGGCTAAACACTGAAGCTTTCTTT,CASSSRRTGLNTEAFF
NA,TRBV28,TRBJ2-6,NA,TGTGCCAGCAGTTCTGAGGGCCGTGAGGGAGCCAACGTCCTGACTTTC,CASSSEGREGANVLTF
NA,TRBV5-1,TRBJ2-7,NA,TGCGCCAGCAGCAACCCGGGACTCAAGGATGAGCAGTACTTC,CASSNPGLKDEQYF
NA,TRBV6-1,TRBJ2-2,NA,TGTGCCAGCATATTGTCAGGGGTTGGCGGGGAGCTGTTTTTT,CASILSGVGGELFF
NA,TRBV5-8,TRBJ2-7,once,TGTGCCAGCAGCGCCCCCCGGGACCTCATACCCTACGAGCAGTACTTC,CASSAPRDLIPYEQYF
NA,TRBV4-1,TRBJ2-7,NA,TGCGCCAGCAGCCCACCGGGGACTTCCTACGAGCAGTACTTC,CASSPPGTSYEQYF
NA,TRBV30,TRBJ2-7,NA,TGTGCCTGGAGCCCGGACATCTACGAGCAGTACTTC,CAWSPDIYEQYF
NA,TRBV28,TRBJ2-3,NA,TGTGCCAGCAGTTCCCCCATATCCACAGATACGCAGTATTTT,CASSSPISTDTQYF
NA,TRBV19,TRBJ1-5,NA,TGTGCCAGTACCGTAGGAGACAGGCGTAATCAGCCCCAGCATTTT,CASTVGDRRNQPQHF
TRBD2,TRBV19,TRBJ2-1,NA,TGTGCCAGTAGTTACGGCGGGAGCTTTGACAATGAGCAGTTCTTC,CASSYGGSFDNEQFF
TRBD1,TRBV30,TRBJ1-2,few,TGTGCCCACCGGGACAGAGTGCGCTATGGCTACACCTTC,CAHRDRVRYGYTF
TRBD1,TRBV7-9,TRBJ1-2,few,TGTGCCAGCAGCCGTCAACAGGGGCTCTATGGCTACACCTTC,CASSRQQGLYGYTF
NA,TRBV20-1,TRBJ2-7,few,TGCAGTGCTTTATCGGGTAACGAGCAGTACTTC,CSALSGNEQYF
NA,TRBV5-4,TRBJ1-2,few,TGTGCCAGCACTAAAGGGGAGCTTTATGGCTACACCTTC,CASTKGELYGYTF
NA,TRBV7-9,TRBJ1-2,NA,TGTGCCAGCAGCTTATTAACGGGGACAACCTCTGGCTACACCTTC,CASSLLTGTTSGYTF
NA,TRBV14,TRBJ2-4,NA,TGTGCCAGCAGCCAAGAGGGGGATTACGGCAAAAACATTCAGTACTTC,CASSQEGDYGKNIQYF
NA,TRBV2,TRBJ1-2,NA,TGTGCCAGCAGCCCAAGAGGGGAATTGGGTGGCTACACCTTC,CASSPRGELGGYTF
TRBD2,TRBV7-2,TRBJ2-3,few,TGTGCCAGCAGCTTAAGCGGGGCCCCCACAGATACGCAGTATTTT,CASSLSGAPTDTQYF
TRBD2,TRBV28,TRBJ2-1,NA,TGTGCCAGCAACAAACTAGCGGCATACTACAATGAGCAGTTCTTC,CASNKLAAYYNEQFF
NA,TRBV6-1,TRBJ2-2,NA,TGTGCCAGCAGTGCCCGAACAGGGAACACCGGGGAGCTGTTTTTT,CASSARTGNTGELFF
TRBD2,TRBV6-1,TRBJ2-5,few,TGTGCCAGCACCGTAGGGACTAGCGCCCACCAGTACTTC,CASTVGTSAHQYF
NA,TRBV7-2,TRBJ2-1,NA,TGTGCCAGCAGCTTAGACCAGGGACTTTACAATGAGCAGTTCTTC,CASSLDQGLYNEQFF
NA,TRBV7-8,TRBJ1-4,NA,TGTGCCAGCAGCTTAGGGGCAGCCTTAAGTGAAAAACTGTTTTTT,CASSLGAALSEKLFF
TRBD1,TRBV11-2,TRBJ1-2,NA,TGTGCCAGCAGCGACAGGGTCGGCTACACCTTC,CASSDRVGYTF
TRBD1,TRBV6-5,TRBJ1-2,NA,TGTGCCAGCAGTTACCCCCCGACAGGGAACGGCTACACCTTC,CASSYPPTGNGYTF
TRBD1,TRBV5-1,TRBJ1-1,NA,TGCGCCAGCAGCTTGGGCCAAGGACAGGTGTACACAGCTTTCTTT,CASSLGQGQVYTAFF
NA,TRBV6-7,TRBJ2-3,NA,TGTGCCAGCAGTTACCGGGCCGGGAGTGTAATCACAGATACGCAGTATTTT,CASSYRAGSVITDTQYF
NA,TRBV7-2,TRBJ1-5,NA,TGTGCCAGCAGCAGCTTCGAAGGGAGCAATCAGCCCCAGCATTTT,CASSSFEGSNQPQHF
TRBD1,TRBV11-2,TRBJ2-5,NA,TGTGCCAGCAGCTCGGACAGGGGGGAGACCCAGTACTTC,CASSSDRGETQYF
TRBD1,TRBV28,TRBJ1-4,NA,TGTGCCAGCAAGGGGGCTGGGGCTAATGAAAAACTGTTTTTT,CASKGAGANEKLFF
NA,TRBV7-2,TRBJ2-7,NA,TGTGCCAGCAGCTTAAGTTCGGGGGACAGAGGCTACGAGCAGTACTTC,CASSLSSGDRGYEQYF
TRBD2,TRBV9,TRBJ2-2,NA,TGTGCCAGCACGCCTAGCGGGAGGGCGAACACCGGGGAGCTGTTTTTT,CASTPSGRANTGELFF
TRBD1,TRBV27,TRBJ2-7,NA,TGTGCCACTCGGGACAGGGGGCGGTACGAGCAGTACTTC,CATRDRGRYEQYF
NA,TRBV7-2,TRBJ2-2,NA,TGTGCCAGCAGGCTGAGGGCTAAAGAATTGTTTTTT,CASRLRAKELFF
TRBD1,TRBV19,TRBJ2-5,once,TGTGCCAGTTCTCAGACAGGGGCGCTCGGAGAGACCCAGTACTTC,CASSQTGALGETQYF
NA,TRBV9,TRBJ2-3,NA,TGTGCCAGCAGCGTAGCGGGGGCTAGCACAGATACGCAGTATTTT,CASSVAGASTDTQYF
NA,TRBV28,TRBJ1-5,NA,TGTGCCAGCAGTATCGACACCTTAAGCAATCAGCCCCAGCATTTT,CASSIDTLSNQPQHF
NA,TRBV29-1,TRBJ2-7,NA,TGCAGCGTCTTTGGGGTGGAGAAGCGCCTCTCCTACGAGCAGTACTTC,CSVFGVEKRLSYEQYF